This record concerns one T cell receptor (beta chain) sequence. This sample was included in a study of blood T cell repertoires in COVID-19. Overall study context: Researchers got acute and convalescent COVID-19 samples from the United States, Italy and Spain. PBMCs, B-cell-depleted T cells, or T cells provided the cDNA or gDNA that made up the material.

This CDR3 comprises 13 residues. Germline CDR1 ENHRY, CDR2 SYGVKD. The V segment lost 10 bases and the J segment 3 bases; nucleotides outside the gene matches: 6. Original processing notes: It was from reference gene primer amplification that nucleated cell counts were estimated. Repertoires were generated with immunoSEQ multiplex PCR, while TCRdb's copy carries only in-frame clones and drops some. D and trimming were read from the DNA, whereas the V and J calls and clone size are those reported in that table. The data show about 100,000 clones, 86% seen once. The sequenced sample consisted of peripheral blood. This chain uses TRBV10-3 with TRBJ1-5; 7 positions match TRBD1. The source of this sequence is an elderly man with acute or convalescent COVID-19. The CDR3 loop reads CASQQGYNQPQHF. The CDR3, as DNA: TGTGCCAGCCAACAGGGGTACAATCAGCCCCAGCATTTT.